This entry describes one TCR beta chain. Antigen unknown. The sample comes from a study of CD8 T cells in Susac syndrome. TCR beta from blood CD8+ and CD4+ T cells was sequenced. In the multiple sclerosis control group, patients were treatment-naive and had stable or active relapsing-remitting disease. Regarding the study as a whole: The number of individuals included in the study's TCR sequencing and HLA analysis was acknowledged as relatively small.

The CDR3 covers 13 residues. From germline, CDR1 is SQVTM and CDR2 ANQGSEA. V was pared by 2 bases and J by 6 bases, with 8 bases between. Random hexamers were used to reverse transcribe roughly 0.5 to 1 ug of RNA. The CDR3 of TCR beta was amplified by immunoSEQ multiplex PCR across 54 Vbeta and 13 Jbeta. One entry per CDR3 protein, called by TCRdb with MiXCR from the immunoSEQ multiplex PCR reads. The sample includes 75,000 to 95,000 distinct CDR3 sequences, more than 85% of them seen just once. The clonotype was recovered from a human donor with multiple sclerosis. Sequenced sample: CD8+ T cells from PBMCs. The V call is TRBV29-1, the J call TRBJ1-6; D unclear. The CDR3 DNA is TGCAGCGTTGAAACTCCGGGTAATTCACCCCTCCACTTT. Its protein product is CSVETPGNSPLHF.